Below, 2 T cell receptor beta chains from the same sample are listed, as sequenced in a study of metastatic and nonmetastatic thyroid tumors. All patients reached thyroid surgery having received no treatment beforehand. TCRdb used MiXCR to call clones anew from the PCR reads. The sample carries around 34,000 clones, over 15% recorded once. Specimen: blood. These receptors came from a female donor with papillary thyroid cancer or a benign thyroid nodule (not recorded which). Some clones in this sample may be carry-over from other donors' samples.

This clone was found many times. CDR3 region: CASSSPSSEEQYF. CDR3 DNA sequence: TGTGCCAGCAGCTCCCCGTCCAGCGAAGAGCAGTACTTC. The chain is built from TRBV7-9 and TRBJ2-7; D remains unclear. The CDR3 covers 13 residues. Looked up from germline, CDR1 is SEHNR and CDR2 is FQNEAQ (reference sequence). Trimming left V 4 bases short and J 7 bases short, with 14 bases between.

The table lists this clone with many counts. The chain employs TRBV12-3 or TRBV12-4 and TRBJ2-1; D remains unclear. V was shortened by 5 bases and J by 8 bases, with 10 bases between the two germline ends. The CDR3 is made up of 12 amino acids. The CDR3 loop reads CASSQESYEQFF. In DNA form, the CDR3 reads TGTGCCAGCAGTCAAGAGTCCTATGAGCAGTTCTTC.